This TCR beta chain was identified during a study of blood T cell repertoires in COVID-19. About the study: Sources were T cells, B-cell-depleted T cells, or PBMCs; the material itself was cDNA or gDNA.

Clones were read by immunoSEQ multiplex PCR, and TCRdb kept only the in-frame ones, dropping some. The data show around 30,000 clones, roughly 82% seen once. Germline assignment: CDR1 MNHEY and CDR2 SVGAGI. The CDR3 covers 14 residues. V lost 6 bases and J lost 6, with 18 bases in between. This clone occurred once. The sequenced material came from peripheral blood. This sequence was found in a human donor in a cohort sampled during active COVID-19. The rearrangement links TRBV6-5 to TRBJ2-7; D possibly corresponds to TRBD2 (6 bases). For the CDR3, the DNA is TGTGCCAGCAGGGGGGAGGTGGGGCCCGGCGAGCAGTACTTC. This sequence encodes CASRGEVGPGEQYF.